One and the same sample provided the 2 T cell receptor beta chains below, sequenced in a study of blood T cell repertoires in COVID-19 (dated by TCRdb to the early 2020s). Library generation was performed with the immunoSEQ multiplex PCR assay. TCRdb's version of the immuneACCESS table is confined to in-frame rearrangements and falls short of the full clone set. An unresolved V gene accounts for under half of the shortfall where checked; the remainder is of unknown origin. In all, the sample holds roughly 160,000 clones, and about 74% of those were seen once. The ten largest clones capture 3% of the sample. Sequenced: peripheral blood. The receptors shown here come from a woman older than 75 with acute or convalescent COVID-19.

This chain connects TRBV5-1 to TRBJ2-7, with TRBD1 matching 7 bases. The CDR3 is 13 residues long. V trimming: 3 bases; J trimming: 2 bases; junction bases outside the gene matches: 2. CDR1 is SGHRS, CDR2 YFSETQ, per germline. The CDR3 region has the DNA TGCGCCAGCAGCTCTGACAGGGCCTACGAGCAGTACTTC. Protein: CASSSDRAYEQYF. Together with reference TRBV5-1 and TRBJ2-7, the CDR3 gives the full variable domain: KAGVTQTPRYLIKTRGQQVTLSCSPISGHRSVSWYQQTPGQGLQFLFEYFSETQRNKGNFPGRFSGRQFSNSRSEMNVSTLELGDSALYLCASSSDRAYEQYFGPGTRLTVT.

This clone occurred once. J is TRBJ2-5 and V is TRBV27, with a weak D call TRBD1 (6 bases). CDR1 is MNHEY and CDR2 is SMNVEV in the germline V gene (reference sequence). V was trimmed by 6 bases and J by 5 bases, leaving 13 bases between them. The CDR3 has 13 residues. The CDR3 loop is CASRPQGGETQYF. DNA of the CDR3: TGTGCCAGCAGACCACAGGGCGGGGAGACCCAGTACTTC.